This passage covers 5 T cell receptor beta chains from one sample sequenced in a study of cytomegalovirus exposure and HLA in healthy donors (TCRdb year 2017). The library was obtained by the immunoSEQ multiplex PCR assay. For the multiplex PCR, a mixture combining 60 forward primers for TCR Vbeta segments and 13 reverse primers for TCR Jbeta segments was used. The table comes from immuneACCESS by way of TCRdb, which keeps in-frame sequences with V and J called. Part of the clones is missing from these tables; in studies checked, under half for an unresolved V gene and the rest for unknown reasons. The sample contains 130,000 to 150,000 clones, 80% of them found a single time. The ten largest account for nearly 7% of the sample. Sequenced material: PBMCs. Receptors were obtained from a man aged 35 to 55 in good health and CMV-seropositive.

The chain is built from TRBV7-8 and TRBJ2-7, with 11 positions matching TRBD1. Germline loops: CDR1 SGHVS, CDR2 FQNEAQ. This CDR3 is built from 14 residues. Germline trimming cut 4 bases from V and 3 bases from J; bases unmatched to any gene: 2. DNA of the CDR3: TGTGCCAGCAGCTCAGGGACAGGGGGCTACGAGCAGTACTTC. It is translated as CASSSGTGGYEQYF. Filled out from reference TRBV7-8 and TRBJ2-7, the complete variable domain reads GAGVSQSPRYKVAKRGQDVALRCDPISGHVSLFWYQQALGQGPEFLTYFQNEAQLDKSGLPSDRFFAERPEGSVSTLKIQRTQQEDSAVYLCASSSGTGGYEQYFGPGTRLTVT.

The chain uses TRBV7-2 and TRBJ1-1, with a weak D call TRBD1 (5 bases). The CDR3 is 13 amino acids. Germline V lookup: CDR1 SGHTA, CDR2 FQGNSA. Between the trimmed V and J ends, which lost 3 bases and 4 bases, there was a span of 9 bases. The CDR3 protein is CASSFREGTEAFF. Written as DNA, the CDR3 is TGTGCCAGCAGCTTCAGGGAAGGCACTGAAGCTTTCTTT.

CDR3 protein: CASSLSQGNYGYTF. For the CDR3, the DNA is TGTGCCAGCAGCTTAAGCCAGGGAAACTATGGCTACACCTTC. The chain has TRBV7-9 and TRBJ1-2, with D possibly matching TRBD1 (5 bases). The V gene lost 2 bases and the J gene lost 2 bases, with 9 bases spanning the gap. The CDR3 consists of 14 residues. Germline loops: CDR1 SEHNR, CDR2 FQNEAQ (reference sequence).

The chain carries TRBV30 and TRBJ1-5, with 8 nucleotides matching TRBD1. The CDR3 is 14 residues long. After removal of 2 bases from V and 5 bases from J, the junction contained 5 bases not matched to a gene. Germline CDR1 and CDR2: GTSNPN and SVGIG (reference sequence). CDR3 in amino acids: CAWSLAGGYQPQHF. CDR3 sequence (DNA): TGTGCCTGGAGTTTAGCAGGGGGCTATCAGCCCCAGCATTTT.

The chain has TRBV27 and TRBJ2-7; the match to TRBD2 covers 8 bases. Per the germline V gene, CDR1 is MNHEY and CDR2 is SMNVEV (reference sequence). This CDR3 has 14 residues. Unmatched junction bases numbered 9, after V lost 4 bases and J lost 7 bases. CDR3 in DNA: TGTGCCAGCAGTTGGGGTCCGGGAGGGGGAGAGCAGTACTTC. As protein: CASSWGPGGGEQYF.